The sequence of this T cell receptor (beta chain) was determined in a study of T cell repertoires in cytomegalovirus infection. Study-level points and caveats: Dominant in the ex vivo response were TCR beta clonotypes restricted by HLA-C and specific for CMV.

TCRdb re-called the reads with MiXCR, one entry per CDR3 protein. The profile shows over 300,000 distinct CDR3 sequences, 9% to 9.5% of them singletons. The CDR3 covers 16 residues. Germline CDR1 reads DFQATT; CDR2 reads SNEGSKA (reference sequence). Trimming stripped 1 base from V and 9 bases from J, with 19 bases between. As for this clonotype: Its cognate antigen is unknown.

The chain employs TRBV20-1 and TRBJ1-6, with D maybe TRBD1 (5 bases). Sequences were obtained from PBMCs. This clonotype was obtained from a human donor in good health (CMV status not recorded). Some clones in this sample may be carry-over from other donors' samples. CDR3 in amino acids: CSARGGVTGSPSPLHF. The CDR3 region has the DNA TGCAGTGCTAGAGGAGGGGTTACTGGGTCACCTTCACCCCTCCACTTT.